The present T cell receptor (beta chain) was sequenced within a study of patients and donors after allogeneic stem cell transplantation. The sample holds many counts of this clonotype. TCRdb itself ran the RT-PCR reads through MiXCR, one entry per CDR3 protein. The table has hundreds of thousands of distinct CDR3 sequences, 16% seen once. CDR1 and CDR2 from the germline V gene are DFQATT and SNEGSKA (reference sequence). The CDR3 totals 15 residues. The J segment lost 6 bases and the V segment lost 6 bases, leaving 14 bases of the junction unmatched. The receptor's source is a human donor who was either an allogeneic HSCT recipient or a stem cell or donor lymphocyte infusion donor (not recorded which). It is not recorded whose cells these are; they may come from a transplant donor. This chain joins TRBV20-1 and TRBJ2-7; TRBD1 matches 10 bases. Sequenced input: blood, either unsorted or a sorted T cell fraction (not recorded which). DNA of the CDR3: TGCAGTGCCGAGGACCGGGACAGGGGACTCGGCGAGCAGTACTTC. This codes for CSAEDRDRGLGEQYF.